This record covers a single T cell receptor beta chain. What it binds is unknown. 60 Vbeta and 13 Jbeta primers were used in PCR. Some clones are missing from TCRdb's copy, which holds only in-frame ones; the method was immunoSEQ multiplex PCR. The sample lists about 110,000 clones, roughly 82% seen once, with around 3.5% in the top ten. The CDR3 runs to 15 residues. V lost 2 bases, J lost 0 bases, and 10 bases lay in between. CDR1 and CDR2 (germline): SGHDT, YYEEEE. The sample belongs to a study of cytomegalovirus exposure and HLA in healthy donors. The wider study: One earlier analysis, a look at about 179 million T cells, found more than 100 million unique TCR beta sequences.

Donors likely had unrecorded immune exposures despite being nominally healthy when sampled. Study conclusions and caveats: Clonal expansion, a later analysis showed, was greater in HLA-associated TCR beta chains than in equally common others. High sensitivity and specificity were reportedly achieved when the classifier diagnosed cytomegalovirus status.

The origin of this receptor is a human donor in good health. The specimen sequenced was PBMCs. V and J are TRBV5-6 and TRBJ2-3; maybe TRBD2 (5 bases). The CDR3 here is CASSLGIASTDTQYF. The CDR3 region has the DNA TGTGCCAGCAGCTTAGGAATAGCGAGCACAGATACGCAGTATTTT.